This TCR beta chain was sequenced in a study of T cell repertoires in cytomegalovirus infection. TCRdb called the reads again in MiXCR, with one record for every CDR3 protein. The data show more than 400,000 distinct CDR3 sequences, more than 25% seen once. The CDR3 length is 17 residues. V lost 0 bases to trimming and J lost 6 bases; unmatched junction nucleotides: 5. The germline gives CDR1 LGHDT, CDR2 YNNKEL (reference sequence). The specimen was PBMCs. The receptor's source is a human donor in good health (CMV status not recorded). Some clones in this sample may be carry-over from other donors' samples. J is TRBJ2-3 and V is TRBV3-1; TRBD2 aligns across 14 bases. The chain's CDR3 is CASSQEGLAGVSDTQYF. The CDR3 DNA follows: TGTGCCAGCAGCCAAGAGGGACTAGCGGGAGTTTCGGATACGCAGTATTTT.